These 5 T cell receptor beta chains came from one sample sequenced in a study of T-cell memory formation after mild COVID-19. A single record per CDR3 protein comes from TCRdb applying MiXCR to the 5' RACE reads. This sample carries approximately 350,000 distinct CDR3 sequences, over 10% of them seen once, and the ten largest clones take about a fifth. The source material was PBMCs or a T cell subset sorted from them (not recorded which). The receptors were gathered from a man younger than 35 who had mild COVID-19 (a few samples of this study predate the infection). Cell type and time point are not known.

This clonotype was observed a few times. The chain joins TRBV4-1 to TRBJ2-7, with 7 bases that match TRBD1. The V gene's germline CDR1 is MGHRA and CDR2 YSYEKL. This CDR3 has 15 residues. V was clipped by 4 bases and J by 6 bases; unmatched bases: 12. The CDR3 loop is CASSPMTGLIGEQYF. Here the CDR3 DNA reads TGCGCCAGCAGCCCAATGACAGGGTTAATCGGCGAGCAGTACTTC.

The rearrangement joins TRBV18 to TRBJ1-6, with a tentative D call TRBD1 (6 bases). Germline-derived CDR1 and CDR2 are KGHSH and LQKENI. This CDR3 is built from 15 residues. V was clipped by 6 bases and J by 8 bases, with 17 bases between them. CDR3 sequence (DNA): TGTGCCAGCTCCCCTTCGGACAGCGACCATTCACCCCTCCACTTT. Its protein product is CASSPSDSDHSPLHF.

The rearrangement joins TRBV11-2 to TRBJ1-2; a weak D match, TRBD1 (5 bases). V gave up 0 bases and J gave up 8 bases, with 13 bases separating them. The CDR3 runs 14 residues. Germline V gene lookup returns CDR1 SGHAT and CDR2 FQNNGV. The CDR3 loop is CASSLDLDRRGYTF. DNA of the CDR3: TGTGCCAGCAGCTTAGATTTAGACAGAAGGGGCTACACCTTC.

The chain uses TRBV5-1 and TRBJ1-2; D unresolved. V was cut by 0 bases and J by 4 bases, with 7 bases left in between. The CDR3 runs 13 residues. Germline-derived CDR1 and CDR2 are SGHRS and YFSETQ. This chain's CDR3 is CASSLDRSYGYTF. In DNA form, the CDR3 reads TGCGCCAGCAGCTTGGACAGAAGCTATGGCTACACCTTC.

This rearrangement joins TRBV27 to TRBJ2-5; 13 bases map to TRBD2. The CDR3 is 19 amino acids. Germline CDR1 reads MNHEY; CDR2 reads SMNVEV (reference sequence). The V gene end was trimmed by 4 bases and the J gene end by 7 bases; junction bases not matched to a gene: 18. DNA for the CDR3: TGTGCCAGCAGTTCAATACCCCCCGGGACTAGCGGGGTGGTCGGGACCCAGTACTTC. Its protein product is CASSSIPPGTSGVVGTQYF.